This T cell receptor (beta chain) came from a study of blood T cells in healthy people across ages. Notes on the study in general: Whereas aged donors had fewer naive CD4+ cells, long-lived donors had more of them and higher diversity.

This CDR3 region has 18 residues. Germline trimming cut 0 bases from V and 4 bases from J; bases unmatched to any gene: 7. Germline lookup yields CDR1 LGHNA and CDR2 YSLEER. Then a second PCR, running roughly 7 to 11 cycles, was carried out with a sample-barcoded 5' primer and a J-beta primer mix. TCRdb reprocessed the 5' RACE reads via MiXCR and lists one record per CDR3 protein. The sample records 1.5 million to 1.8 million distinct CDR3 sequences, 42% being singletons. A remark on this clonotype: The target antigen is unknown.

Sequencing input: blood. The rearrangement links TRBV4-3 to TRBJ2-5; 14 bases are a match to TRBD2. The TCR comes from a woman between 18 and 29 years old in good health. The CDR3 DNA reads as TGCGCCAGCAGCCAAGATCCCTACGGGACTAGCGGGGGAGAGACCCAGTACTTC. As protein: CASSQDPYGTSGGETQYF.